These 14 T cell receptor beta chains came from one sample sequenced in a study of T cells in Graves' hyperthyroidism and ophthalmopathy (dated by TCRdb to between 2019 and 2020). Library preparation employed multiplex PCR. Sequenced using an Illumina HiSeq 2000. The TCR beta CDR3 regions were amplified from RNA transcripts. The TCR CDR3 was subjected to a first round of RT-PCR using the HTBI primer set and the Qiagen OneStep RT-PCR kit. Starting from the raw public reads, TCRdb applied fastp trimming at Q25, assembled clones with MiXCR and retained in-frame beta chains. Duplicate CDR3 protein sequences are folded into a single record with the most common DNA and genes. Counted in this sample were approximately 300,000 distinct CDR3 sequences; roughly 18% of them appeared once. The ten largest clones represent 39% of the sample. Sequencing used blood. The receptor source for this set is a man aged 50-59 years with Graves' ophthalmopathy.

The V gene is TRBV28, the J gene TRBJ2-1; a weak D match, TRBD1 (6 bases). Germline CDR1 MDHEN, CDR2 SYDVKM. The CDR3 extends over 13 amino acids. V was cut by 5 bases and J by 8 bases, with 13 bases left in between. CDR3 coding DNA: TGTGCCAGCAGTCACAGGGCCCCGGATGAGCAGTTCTTC. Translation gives CASSHRAPDEQFF.

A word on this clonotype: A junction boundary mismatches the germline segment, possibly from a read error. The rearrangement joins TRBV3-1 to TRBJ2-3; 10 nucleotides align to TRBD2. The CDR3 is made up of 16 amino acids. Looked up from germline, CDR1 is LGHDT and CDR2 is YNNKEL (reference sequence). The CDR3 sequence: CAGSQIGLAGTDTQYF. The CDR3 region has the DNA TGTGCCGGCAGCCAAATCGGACTAGCGGGCACAGATACGCAGTATTTT.

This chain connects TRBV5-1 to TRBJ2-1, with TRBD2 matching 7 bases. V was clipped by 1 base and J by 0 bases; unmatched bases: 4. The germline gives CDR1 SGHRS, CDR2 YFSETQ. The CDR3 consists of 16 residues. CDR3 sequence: CASSLWEGISYNEQFF. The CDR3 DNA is TGCGCCAGCAGCTTGTGGGAGGGGATCTCCTACAATGAGCAGTTCTTC.

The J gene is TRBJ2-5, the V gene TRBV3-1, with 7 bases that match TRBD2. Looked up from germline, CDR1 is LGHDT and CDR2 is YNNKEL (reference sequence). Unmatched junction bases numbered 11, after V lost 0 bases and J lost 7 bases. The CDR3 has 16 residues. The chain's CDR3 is CASSQENRGRAGTQYF. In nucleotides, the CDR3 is TGTGCCAGCAGCCAAGAAAATCGTGGGAGGGCGGGGACCCAGTACTTC.

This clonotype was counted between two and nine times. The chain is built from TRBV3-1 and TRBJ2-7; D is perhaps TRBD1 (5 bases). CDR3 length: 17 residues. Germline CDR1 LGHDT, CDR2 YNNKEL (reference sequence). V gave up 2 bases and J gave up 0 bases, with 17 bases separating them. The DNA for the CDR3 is TGTGCCAGCAGCCAACTATTCGGCAGGGCTAGCTCCTACGAGCAGTACTTC. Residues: CASSQLFGRASSYEQYF.

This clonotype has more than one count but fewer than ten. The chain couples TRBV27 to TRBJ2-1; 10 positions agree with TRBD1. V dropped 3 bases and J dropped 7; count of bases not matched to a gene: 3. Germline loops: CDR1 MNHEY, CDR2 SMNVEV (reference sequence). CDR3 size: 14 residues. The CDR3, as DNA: TGTGCCAGCAGTTTTATGGGACAGGGGAATGAGCAGTTCTTC. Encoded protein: CASSFMGQGNEQFF.

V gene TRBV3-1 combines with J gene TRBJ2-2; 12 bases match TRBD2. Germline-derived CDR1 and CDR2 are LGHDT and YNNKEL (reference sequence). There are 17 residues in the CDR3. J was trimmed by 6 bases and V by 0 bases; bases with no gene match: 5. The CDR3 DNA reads TGTGCCAGCAGCCAAGATCGACTAGCGGGAGTCGCCGGGGAGCTGTTTTTT. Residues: CASSQDRLAGVAGELFF. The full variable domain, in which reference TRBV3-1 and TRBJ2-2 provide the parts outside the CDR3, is DTAVSQTPKYLVTQMGNDKSIKCEQNLGHDTMYWYKQDSKKFLKIMFSYNNKELIINETVPNRFSPKSPDKAHLNLHINSLELGDSAVYFCASSQDRLAGVAGELFFGEGSRLTVL.

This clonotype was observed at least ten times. In nucleotides, the CDR3 is TGTGCCAGCAGGCCAGGGATGGCGGGCCGTGAAGAGCAGTACTTC. Its translation is CASRPGMAGREEQYF. The rearrangement links TRBV7-3 to TRBJ2-7; tentatively, D is TRBD1 or TRBD2 (5 bases each). The CDR3 has 15 amino acids. Germline V gene data show CDR1 as SGHTA and CDR2 as FQGTGA. The germline V and J ends were trimmed by 6 bases and 7 bases, with 22 bases remaining between them.

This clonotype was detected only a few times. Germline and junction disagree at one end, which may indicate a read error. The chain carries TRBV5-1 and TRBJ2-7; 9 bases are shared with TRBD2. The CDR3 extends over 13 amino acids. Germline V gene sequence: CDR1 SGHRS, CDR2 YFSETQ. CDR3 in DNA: TGCGCCAGCAGCTTGGGGGGTGTAGCGGGAGAGCACTTC. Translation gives CASSLGGVAGEHF.

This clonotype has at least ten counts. CDR3 in amino acids: CASSPIAAYNEQFF. The DNA for the CDR3 is TGTGCCAGCAGCCCTATAGCGGCCTACAATGAGCAGTTCTTC. The chain carries TRBV5-5 and TRBJ2-1; weak D call: TRBD2 (6 bases). Between the trimmed V and J ends, which lost 4 bases and 2 bases, there was a span of 10 bases. This CDR3 region has 14 residues. Germline V gives CDR1 SGHKS, CDR2 YYEKEE (reference sequence).

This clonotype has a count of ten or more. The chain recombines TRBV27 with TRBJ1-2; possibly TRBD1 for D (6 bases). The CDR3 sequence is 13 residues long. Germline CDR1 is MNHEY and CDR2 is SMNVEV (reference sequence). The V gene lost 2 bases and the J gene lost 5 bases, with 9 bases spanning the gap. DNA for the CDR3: TGTGCCAGCAGTTTAGAGGGGGGGTATGGCTACACCTTC. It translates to CASSLEGGYGYTF.

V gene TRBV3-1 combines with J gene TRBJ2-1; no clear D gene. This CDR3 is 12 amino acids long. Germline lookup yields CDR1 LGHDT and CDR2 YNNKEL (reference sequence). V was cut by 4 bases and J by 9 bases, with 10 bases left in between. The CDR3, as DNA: TGTGCCAGCAGCCCGAGGACGAGTGAGCAGTTCTTC. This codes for CASSPRTSEQFF.

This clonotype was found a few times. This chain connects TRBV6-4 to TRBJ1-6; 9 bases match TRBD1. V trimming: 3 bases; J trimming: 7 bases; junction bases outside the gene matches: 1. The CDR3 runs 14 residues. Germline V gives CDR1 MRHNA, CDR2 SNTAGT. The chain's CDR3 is CASSEGTGNSPLHF. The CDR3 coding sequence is TGTGCCAGCAGTGAAGGGACAGGGAATTCACCCCTCCACTTT.

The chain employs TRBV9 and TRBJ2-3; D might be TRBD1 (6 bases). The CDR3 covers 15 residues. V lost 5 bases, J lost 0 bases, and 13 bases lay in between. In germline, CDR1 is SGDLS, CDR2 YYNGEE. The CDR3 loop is CASSKQGPSTDTQYF. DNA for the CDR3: TGTGCCAGCAGTAAACAGGGCCCTAGCACAGATACGCAGTATTTT.